This T cell receptor beta chain was retrieved from a study of cytomegalovirus exposure and HLA in healthy donors. Study conclusions and caveats: Reportedly, a later analysis found an Asian-associated ancestry cluster had fewer N-insertions than the roughly 700-donor mean. In an earlier analysis, in 587 donors, most V segments appeared productive either ~87% or ~30% of the time. Near-uniform donor sequencing depth was presumed by presence/absence analyses. There were 150 or so TCR beta chains listed as cytomegalovirus-associated.

Researchers ran the PCR with 60 Vbeta and 13 Jbeta primers. Clones were sequenced by immunoSEQ multiplex PCR, and TCRdb holds only the in-frame ones, with some missing. The data hold some 96,000 clones, with around 74% observed a single time. Comment on this clone: The antigen remains unidentified. Compared with germline, one end of the junction differs, possibly owing to a read error.

The source material was PBMCs. This clonotype was sampled from a man aged 35 to 55 in good health and CMV-seropositive.

In nucleotides, the CDR3 is TGTTCCAGCAGCCCGGACTTTCCCCTAAGGAATGAGCAGTTCTTC. Amino acids: CSSSPDFPLRNEQFF. The rearrangement joins TRBV7-9 to TRBJ2-1, with a weak D call TRBD2 (5 bases). Germline CDR1 SEHNR, CDR2 FQNEAQ (reference sequence). This CDR3 has 15 residues. Drawing the rest from reference TRBV7-9 and TRBJ2-1, the complete variable domain is DTGVSQNPRHKITKRGQNVTFRCDPISEHNRLYWYRQTLGQGPEFLTYFQNEAQLEKSRLLSDRFSAERPKGSFSTLEIQRTEQGDSAMYLCSSSPDFPLRNEQFFGPGTRLTVL.